Following are 31 T cell receptor beta chains from one sample sequenced in a study of beta chain features in type 1 diabetes. Study results and caveats: Among all four CD4+ subsets, Type 1 diabetes patients had TCRB CDR3s that were moderately but significantly shorter.

These receptors are not linked to any known antigen. Expressed TCRB transcripts were sequenced because the entire RNA isolate underwent reverse transcription. The repertoire was sequenced with immunoSEQ multiplex PCR; TCRdb's copy has only in-frame clones and lacks some. Of 500,000 to 650,000 clones in the sample, around 12% are singletons; the top ten hold around 0.12%. Sequencing input: naive CD4+ T cells from blood. Receptors originate from a young man with type 1 diabetes.

The chain recombines TRBV5-4 with TRBJ2-1; D is perhaps TRBD1 (5 bases). V lost 3 bases and J lost 9, with 16 bases in between. The CDR3 runs 14 residues. Per germline, CDR1 SGHNT and CDR2 YYREEE (reference sequence). CDR3 in amino acids: CASSSYQGRGEQFF. CDR3 in DNA: TGTGCCAGCAGCTCCTACCAGGGAAGAGGTGAGCAGTTCTTC.

The V call is TRBV7-2, the J call TRBJ2-2, with 12 bases fitting TRBD2. The CDR3 is 16 residues long. Germline V gene data show CDR1 as SGHTA and CDR2 as FQGNSA. V lost 4 bases, J lost 0 bases, and 0 bases stayed unmatched. The CDR3 sequence is CASSWTSGANTGELFF. The CDR3 DNA reads TGTGCCAGCAGCTGGACTAGCGGGGCGAACACCGGGGAGCTGTTTTTT.

The chain has TRBV6-4 and TRBJ2-3; weak D call: TRBD2 (5 bases). The germline V gene encodes CDR1 MRHNA and CDR2 SNTAGT. The CDR3 is 14 amino acids. V lost 0 bases, J lost 6 bases, and 10 bases lay in between. The CDR3 loop is CASSDSGRRDTQYF. DNA for the CDR3: TGTGCCAGCAGTGACTCGGGTCGGAGGGATACGCAGTATTTT.

There are a few counts of this clone. This chain uses TRBV30 with TRBJ2-2; D is undetermined. The CDR3 is 11 residues long. Looked up from germline, CDR1 is GTSNPN and CDR2 is SVGIG (reference sequence). The V and J ends lost 8 bases and 6 bases respectively, with 10 bases between them. As DNA, the CDR3 is TGTGCCACTACATCGGCCGGGGAGCTGTTTTTT. Translating it yields CATTSAGELFF.

The chain uses TRBV4-1 and TRBJ2-1, with D tentatively TRBD2 (6 bases). Trimming took 0 bases from V and 7 from J, leaving 16 bases between them. The CDR3 runs to 16 residues. CDR1 is MGHRA, CDR2 YSYEKL, per germline. DNA of the CDR3: TGCGCCAGCAGCCAAGATCAGACGGACTACTTGAATGAGCAGTTCTTC. As protein: CASSQDQTDYLNEQFF.

The DNA of the CDR3 is TGTGCCAGCATCCCAGGGACTAGCGGGGGGGAGACCCAGTACTTC. It is translated as CASIPGTSGGETQYF. V usage is TRBV7-9 and J usage is TRBJ2-5, with 15 bases lining up with TRBD2. Trimming at V came to 7 bases and at J to 5 bases, leaving 5 bases not matched to a gene. The V gene's germline CDR1 is SEHNR and CDR2 FQNEAQ (reference sequence). The CDR3 spans 15 residues.

This clone was detected a few times. The chain links TRBV4-3 to TRBJ2-2; 9 bases map to TRBD1. Per germline, CDR1 LGHNA and CDR2 YSLEER. The V segment lost 4 bases and the J segment 1 base; nucleotides outside the gene matches: 7. This CDR3 has 17 residues. In nucleotides, the CDR3 is TGCGCCAGCAGCCGCGAGGGGGGACAGGGGAACACCGGGGAGCTGTTTTTT. Protein product: CASSREGGQGNTGELFF.

This clone was detected only a few times. The V call is TRBV7-9, the J call TRBJ2-7, with D hard to call. Germline V gene lookup returns CDR1 SEHNR and CDR2 FQNEAQ (reference sequence). This CDR3 has 14 amino acids. Trimming cost V 1 base and J 7 bases, with 14 bases left between them. CDR3 protein: CASSLDGPDREQYF. CDR3 in DNA: TGTGCCAGCAGCTTAGACGGGCCCGATAGGGAGCAGTACTTC. The full variable domain, in which reference TRBV7-9 and TRBJ2-7 provide the parts outside the CDR3, is DTGVSQNPRHKITKRGQNVTFRCDPISEHNRLYWYRQTLGQGPEFLTYFQNEAQLEKSRLLSDRFSAERPKGSFSTLEIQRTEQGDSAMYLCASSLDGPDREQYFGPGTRLTVT.

This chain joins TRBV6-5 and TRBJ2-3; 8 bases agree with TRBD1. V trimming: 0 bases; J trimming: 1 base; junction bases outside the gene matches: 3. This CDR3 spans 16 amino acids. The germline gives CDR1 MNHEY, CDR2 SVGAGI. This CDR3 reads CASSYSIQGGTDTQYF. The CDR3 coding sequence is TGTGCCAGCAGTTACTCGATACAGGGGGGCACAGATACGCAGTATTTT.

This chain joins TRBV2 and TRBJ1-5; 7 bases are shared with TRBD1. CDR3 size: 15 residues. Germline V lookup: CDR1 SNHLY, CDR2 FYNNEI. Germline trimming cut 5 bases from V and 6 bases from J; bases unmatched to any gene: 10. This CDR3 reads CASSYGTVASQPQHF. For the CDR3, the DNA is TGTGCCAGCAGTTACGGGACAGTTGCTTCTCAGCCCCAGCATTTT.

This clone was counted between two and nine times. This chain joins TRBV7-6 and TRBJ2-7; D is ambiguous. The CDR3 consists of 14 residues. The ends were cut back, 1 base at V and 5 bases at J, with 12 bases in the middle. The germline gives CDR1 SGHVS, CDR2 FNYEAQ. In DNA form, the CDR3 reads TGTGCCAGCAGCTTAGATAAGGGTGTAAACGAGCAGTACTTC. Translation gives CASSLDKGVNEQYF.

The V and J genes are TRBV11-3 and TRBJ2-7, with a tentative D call TRBD1 (6 bases). Germline V lookup: CDR1 SGHNT, CDR2 YENEEA. This CDR3 region has 14 residues. Trimming pared 7 bases from V and 3 bases from J, leaving 16 bases between. CDR3 DNA: TGTGCCAGCACCCCCCGGCAGGGGAGCTACGAGCAGTACTTC. Encoded protein: CASTPRQGSYEQYF.

This chain links TRBV29-1 with TRBJ1-1; D is perhaps TRBD1 (6 bases). Trimming took off 7 bases at V and 2 bases at J, with 17 bases between the two ends. The CDR3 runs 14 residues. The germline V gene encodes CDR1 SQVTM and CDR2 ANQGSEA. The CDR3 bases are TGCAGCGCTCCAGGGGTCGGAGGTAACACTGAAGCTTTCTTT. It encodes CSAPGVGGNTEAFF.

This clone has a handful of counts. The genes are TRBV7-2 and TRBJ2-1; 7 bases match TRBD1. Germline CDR1 reads SGHTA; CDR2 reads FQGNSA. The trim removed 5 bases at V and 10 bases at J, leaving 5 bases unmatched. This CDR3 has 12 amino acids. CDR3 protein: CASSLYRGEQFF. CDR3 bases: TGTGCCAGCAGCCTCTACAGGGGCGAGCAGTTCTTC.

This clone was seen more than once but under ten times. The chain links TRBV4-3 to TRBJ2-7; 10 bases align to TRBD1. V lost 1 base and J lost 3; bases outside the gene matches: 6. This CDR3 contains 16 residues. Germline lookup yields CDR1 LGHNA and CDR2 YSLEER. The CDR3 reads CASSQVGTGANYEQYF. The CDR3 nucleotides read TGCGCCAGCAGCCAAGTTGGGACAGGGGCAAACTACGAGCAGTACTTC.

This clone has a handful of counts. This chain uses TRBV5-4 with TRBJ1-5; 7 bases align to TRBD1. Germline V CDR1 and CDR2: SGHNT, YYREEE (reference sequence). The V and J ends lost 2 bases and 2 bases, in that order; junction bases with no gene match: 7. This CDR3 has 16 amino acids. The CDR3 region is CASSFQGVSGNQPQHF. The CDR3 nucleotides read TGTGCCAGCAGCTTTCAGGGGGTGAGTGGCAATCAGCCCCAGCATTTT.

This clone has more than one count but fewer than ten. The chain joins TRBV7-2 to TRBJ2-3; 10 bases line up with TRBD2. V lost 4 bases, J lost 2 bases, and 6 bases stayed unmatched. CDR3 size: 16 residues. CDR1 SGHTA and CDR2 FQGNSA come from the germline V gene. CDR3 in amino acids: CASSSRLAGVTDTQYF. The CDR3 bases are TGTGCCAGCAGCTCACGGCTAGCGGGGGTCACAGATACGCAGTATTTT.

About this clone itself: Other DNA sequences in this sample translate to the same CDR3. The V gene is TRBV7-2, the J gene TRBJ2-3, with D tentatively TRBD2 (6 bases). The V and J ends lost 5 bases and 4 bases respectively, with 13 bases between them. This CDR3 comprises 14 residues. CDR1 is SGHTA and CDR2 is FQGNSA in the germline V gene. The CDR3 DNA is TGTGCCAGCAGCCTCGTGGGGGGAGCAGATACGCAGTATTTT. Protein sequence: CASSLVGGADTQYF.

This rearrangement joins TRBV7-2 to TRBJ2-5; a possible D gene is TRBD1 (5 bases). The CDR3 length is 15 residues. Between the trimmed V and J ends, which lost 5 bases and 7 bases, there was a span of 20 bases. Germline V lookup: CDR1 SGHTA, CDR2 FQGNSA. The chain's CDR3 is CASSRRIQGSGTQYF. The CDR3 DNA is TGTGCCAGCAGCCGAAGAATTCAGGGTTCGGGGACCCAGTACTTC.

The table lists this clone with a few counts. The V call is TRBV7-6, the J call TRBJ2-3, with D possibly TRBD2 on 6 matching bases. Trimming removed 5 bases from V and 2 bases from J, with 17 bases in between. The CDR3 is 16 amino acids. CDR1 and CDR2 (germline): SGHVS, FNYEAQ. The CDR3 sequence: CASSAQPGVDTDTQYF. In DNA, the CDR3 is TGTGCCAGCAGCGCCCAGCCGGGGGTCGACACAGATACGCAGTATTTT.

This clone showed up just a few times. The CDR3 spells CASPGGGQSSYNEQFF. CDR3 nucleotide sequence: TGTGCCAGCCCCGGGGGGGGCCAGAGCTCCTACAATGAGCAGTTCTTC. The rearrangement links TRBV7-2 to TRBJ2-1; 8 positions agree with TRBD2. Germline CDR1 reads SGHTA; CDR2 reads FQGNSA. This CDR3 is built from 16 residues. The J segment lost 0 bases and the V segment lost 8 bases, leaving 9 bases of the junction unmatched.

The V gene is TRBV6-5, the J gene TRBJ2-7; D gene ambiguous. In germline, CDR1 is MNHEY, CDR2 SVGAGI. V lost 8 bases and J 2 bases, leaving 13 bases between the germline ends. The CDR3 length is 13 residues. The CDR3 is CASGGVNTYEQYF. The DNA for the CDR3 is TGTGCCAGCGGCGGAGTGAACACCTACGAGCAGTACTTC.

The CDR3 sequence is CASRGQGQETQYF. The CDR3 bases are TGTGCCAGCAGGGGACAGGGCCAAGAGACCCAGTACTTC. This sequence joins TRBV7-9 and TRBJ2-5, with TRBD1 matching 9 bases. The J segment lost 1 base and the V segment lost 6 bases, leaving 0 bases of the junction unmatched. From germline, CDR1 is SEHNR and CDR2 FQNEAQ (reference sequence). There are 13 residues in the CDR3. Full variable domain (remainder filled in from reference TRBV7-9 and TRBJ2-5): DTGVSQNPRHKITKRGQNVTFRCDPISEHNRLYWYRQTLGQGPEFLTYFQNEAQLEKSRLLSDRFSAERPKGSFSTLEIQRTEQGDSAMYLCASRGQGQETQYFGPGTRLLVL.

The chain recombines TRBV9 with TRBJ2-1; D uncertain. The CDR3 has 14 residues. Germline V gene sequence: CDR1 SGDLS, CDR2 YYNGEE. V was clipped by 0 bases and J by 7 bases, with 11 bases between them. CDR3 protein: CASSVDIGRNEQFF. In DNA form, the CDR3 reads TGTGCCAGCAGCGTAGATATAGGACGGAATGAGCAGTTCTTC. Full variable domain (outside the CDR3, taken from reference TRBV9 and TRBJ2-1): DSGVTQTPKHLITATGQRVTLRCSPRSGDLSVYWYQQSLDQGLQFLIQYYNGEERAKGNILERFSAQQFPDLHSELNLSSLELGDSALYFCASSVDIGRNEQFFGPGTRLTVL.

The rearrangement joins TRBV7-6 to TRBJ2-7; TRBD2 is a possible D gene (6 bases). The CDR3 has 14 amino acids. The V gene's germline CDR1 is SGHVS and CDR2 FNYEAQ. Trimming stripped 5 bases from V and 6 bases from J, with 17 bases between. The CDR3 region has the DNA TGTGCCAGCAGCCTAATAAATACCGGGGGCGAGCAGTACTTC. Translation gives CASSLINTGGEQYF.

As for this clone: At the DNA level, this CDR3 is encoded by other sequences in the same sample as well. V is TRBV7-9 and J is TRBJ2-5, with D tentatively TRBD2 (5 bases). V lost 1 base, J lost 5 bases, and 8 bases lay in between. The CDR3 runs 13 residues. CDR1 SEHNR and CDR2 FQNEAQ come from the germline V gene (reference sequence). The CDR3 nucleotides read TGTGCCAGCAGCTTAGAAGGAGGCGAGACCCAGTACTTC. The encoded protein is CASSLEGGETQYF.

This clone was seen only a few times. This chain links TRBV27 with TRBJ1-5; 9 bases agree with TRBD1. The CDR3 has 14 amino acids. CDR1 is MNHEY, CDR2 SMNVEV, per germline (reference sequence). The V gene end was trimmed by 5 bases and the J gene end by 6 bases; junction bases not matched to a gene: 5. Here the CDR3 reads CASSKGTGTQPQHF. CDR3 coding DNA: TGTGCCAGCAGTAAGGGGACAGGGACTCAGCCCCAGCATTTT.

This sequence joins TRBV7-8 and TRBJ1-2; D unresolved. This CDR3 spans 12 amino acids. V lost 4 bases and J lost 5, with 8 bases in between. Germline CDR1 is SGHVS and CDR2 is FQNEAQ. The CDR3 DNA reads as TGTGCCAGCAGCTCCTCAGCTTATGGCTACACCTTC. Its translation is CASSSSAYGYTF.

CDR3 sequence reads: CASSRDDSTDTQYF. In DNA form, the CDR3 reads TGTGCCAGCAGCAGGGACGATAGCACAGATACGCAGTATTTT. The chain couples TRBV7-3 to TRBJ2-3; D is perhaps TRBD1 or TRBD2 (5 bases each). V was pared by 5 bases and J by 0 bases, with 9 bases between. Germline CDR1 reads SGHTA; CDR2 reads FQGTGA. CDR3 length equals 14 residues. Variable domain in full (rest from reference TRBV7-3 and TRBJ2-3): GAGVSQTPSNKVTEKGKYVELRCDPISGHTALYWYRQSLGQGPEFLIYFQGTGAADDSGLPNDRFFAVRPEGSVSTLKIQRTERGDSAVYLCASSRDDSTDTQYFGPGTRLTVL.

This clone was observed a few times. The V gene is TRBV5-1, the J gene TRBJ2-7; D is unresolved. Trimming removed 2 bases from V and 2 bases from J, with 8 bases in between. The CDR3 covers 13 residues. The germline V gene encodes CDR1 SGHRS and CDR2 YFSETQ. The CDR3 DNA reads TGCGCCAGCAGCTTTGGATCAACCTACGAGCAGTACTTC. Amino acids: CASSFGSTYEQYF.

DNA of the CDR3: TGTGCCAGCAGCTTAGCATTGGGCCTACAGGGATACGAGCAGTACTTC. Translating gives CASSLALGLQGYEQYF. The J gene is TRBJ2-7, the V gene TRBV7-8, with TRBD1 as a possible D gene (6 bases). The CDR3 totals 16 residues. CDR1 SGHVS and CDR2 FQNEAQ come from the germline V gene. Trimming left V 0 bases short and J 4 bases short, with 16 bases between.